The clone carrying this T cell receptor beta chain was seen more than once but under ten times. This entry comes from a study of blood T cells in healthy people across ages. Together with a sample-barcoded 5' primer, a J-beta primer mix was included in a second PCR lasting about 7 to 12 cycles. TCRdb re-derived calls from the 5' RACE reads in MiXCR, one entry per CDR3 protein. The sample has 800,000 to 1,300,000 distinct CDR3 sequences, roughly a quarter seen once. Germline CDR1 LGHDT, CDR2 YNNKEL (reference sequence). The V end lost 3 bases, the J end lost 3 bases, and 14 bases lay between the germline ends. This CDR3 comprises 15 residues. Healthy Caucasians from Russia aged about 6 to 95 served as donors. These data also featured in a second study, about T cells of mothers and their children.

The genes are TRBV3-1 and TRBJ2-5, with D maybe TRBD2 (5 bases). Source material: blood. The sequence was collected from a girl aged 2 to 10 in good health. CDR3 region: CASSQTGSHEETQYF. CDR3 DNA sequence: TGTGCCAGCAGCCAGACGGGGTCACATGAAGAGACCCAGTACTTC.